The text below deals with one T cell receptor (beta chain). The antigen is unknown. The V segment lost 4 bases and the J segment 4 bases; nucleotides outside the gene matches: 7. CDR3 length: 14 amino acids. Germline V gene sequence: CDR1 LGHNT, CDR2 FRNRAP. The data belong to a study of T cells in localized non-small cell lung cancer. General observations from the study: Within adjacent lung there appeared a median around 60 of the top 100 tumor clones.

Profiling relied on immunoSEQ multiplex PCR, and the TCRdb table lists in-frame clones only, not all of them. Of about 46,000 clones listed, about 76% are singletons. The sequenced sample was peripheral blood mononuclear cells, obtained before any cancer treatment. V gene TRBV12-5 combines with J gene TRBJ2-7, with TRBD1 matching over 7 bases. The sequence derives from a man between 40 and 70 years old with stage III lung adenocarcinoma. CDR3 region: CASGSRTGYYEQYF. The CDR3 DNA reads TGTGCTAGTGGTTCCAGGACAGGTTATTACGAGCAGTACTTC. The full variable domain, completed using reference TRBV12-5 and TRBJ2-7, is DARVTQTPRHKVTEMGQEVTMRCQPILGHNTVFWYRQTMMQGLELLAYFRNRAPLDDSGMPKDRFSAEMPDATLATLKIQPSEPRDSAVYFCASGSRTGYYEQYFGPGTRLTVT.